These 27 T cell receptor beta chains share one sample of origin, sequenced in a study of T cells in Graves' hyperthyroidism and ophthalmopathy. RNA transcripts served as the template for amplifying TCR beta CDR3 regions. TCR CDR3 regions were first amplified by RT-PCR with HTBI primers. MiXCR was run by TCRdb on the multiplex PCR reads, yielding one entry per CDR3 protein. The sample holds around 600,000 distinct CDR3 sequences, more than 12% seen once. The sample comprised blood. These receptors came from a woman between 45 and 65 years old with Graves' ophthalmopathy.

This clonotype was found a few times. The chain couples TRBV7-9 to TRBJ2-5; 8 nucleotides line up with TRBD1. In germline, CDR1 is SEHNR, CDR2 FQNEAQ (reference sequence). The length of the CDR3 is 14 residues. Germline trimming cut 5 bases from V and 4 bases from J; bases unmatched to any gene: 6. This chain's CDR3 is CASSRDRTTETQYF. The CDR3 DNA is TGTGCCAGCAGCCGGGACAGGACGACAGAGACCCAGTACTTC.

The sample holds many counts of this clonotype. The chain is built from TRBV20-1 and TRBJ2-5; a weak D match, TRBD1 (6 bases). V was shortened by 2 bases and J by 3 bases, with 10 bases between the two germline ends. This CDR3 contains 13 residues. In germline, CDR1 is DFQATT, CDR2 SNEGSKA (reference sequence). The CDR3 DNA sequence: TGCAGTGCTAGACCCGGACAGAAAGAGACCCAGTACTTC. This gives the protein CSARPGQKETQYF.

This clonotype appeared many times. The chain joins TRBV6-1 to TRBJ1-1; 8 nucleotides match TRBD1. J gave up 4 bases and V 4 bases, and 8 bases lay outside the gene matches. The CDR3 is 15 residues long. Germline loops: CDR1 MNHNS, CDR2 SASEGT. Here the CDR3 reads CASSGPDRGGTEAFF. CDR3 DNA: TGTGCCAGCAGTGGCCCCGACAGGGGAGGCACTGAAGCTTTCTTT.

The sample holds many counts of this clonotype. This chain joins TRBV29-1 and TRBJ2-7; 7 nucleotides match TRBD2. Germline trimming cut 6 bases from V and 4 bases from J; bases unmatched to any gene: 9. From germline, CDR1 is SQVTM and CDR2 ANQGSEA. This CDR3 region has 13 residues. CDR3 sequence: CSVGGLGGYEQYF. DNA of the CDR3: TGCAGCGTCGGGGGGTTGGGGGGTTACGAGCAGTACTTC.

The chain recombines TRBV9 with TRBJ2-7; no firm D call. The CDR3 is made up of 14 amino acids. Germline assignment: CDR1 SGDLS and CDR2 YYNGEE. V gave up 4 bases and J gave up 3 bases, with 14 bases separating them. The CDR3 spells CASSPQARSYEQYF. Here the CDR3 DNA reads TGTGCCAGCAGCCCCCAGGCCAGGAGCTACGAGCAGTACTTC.

There are many counts of this clonotype. The chain has TRBV7-2 and TRBJ2-7; possibly TRBD1 for D (5 bases). V shed 5 bases and J shed 3 bases, with 14 bases lying between them. This CDR3 contains 14 residues. In germline, CDR1 is SGHTA, CDR2 FQGNSA. CDR3 nucleotides: TGTGCCAGCAGCCCTCGTGGGGCCAACTACGAGCAGTACTTC. Translation gives CASSPRGANYEQYF.

The chain uses TRBV10-3 and TRBJ2-1; 13 bases match TRBD2. This CDR3 is 15 amino acids long. The germline CDR1 and CDR2 sequences are ENHRY and SYGVKD. V shed 5 bases and J 7 bases; nucleotides not matched to a gene: 5. Here the CDR3 DNA reads TGTGCCATCAGTACCGGGACTAGCGGGGAGAATGAGCAGTTCTTC. Translation: CAISTGTSGENEQFF.

This clonotype was counted ten times or more. The chain is built from TRBV6-1 and TRBJ1-1; perhaps TRBD1 as D (5 bases). In germline, CDR1 is MNHNS, CDR2 SASEGT. The length of the CDR3 is 14 residues. Trimming removed 2 bases from V and 1 base from J, with 8 bases in between. CDR3 nucleotides: TGTGCCAGCAGTGAACAGGGAAAGAACACTGAAGCTTTCTTT. Protein sequence: CASSEQGKNTEAFF.

The table lists this clonotype with many counts. V gene TRBV20-1 combines with J gene TRBJ1-2, with 7 bases aligning to TRBD1. Germline-derived CDR1 and CDR2 are DFQATT and SNEGSKA (reference sequence). The CDR3 extends over 11 amino acids. Germline trimming cut 6 bases from V and 8 bases from J; bases unmatched to any gene: 6. This CDR3 is CSATGEVGYTF. Here the CDR3 DNA reads TGCAGTGCCACAGGGGAAGTGGGCTACACCTTC.

This clonotype was counted at least ten times. The chain couples TRBV30 to TRBJ2-5; the D gene is possibly TRBD2 (5 bases). CDR1 and CDR2 (germline): GTSNPN, SVGIG (reference sequence). The CDR3 loop spans 14 amino acids. Between the trimmed V and J ends, which lost 6 bases and 4 bases, there was a span of 18 bases. In nucleotides, the CDR3 is TGTGCCTGCCCCCAAGGTGGCGGACTAGAGACCCAGTACTTC. Its protein is CACPQGGGLETQYF. Full variable domain (rest looked up from reference TRBV30 and TRBJ2-5): SQTIHQWPATLVQPVGSPLSLECTVEGTSNPNLYWYRQAAGRGLQLLFYSVGIGQISSEVPQNLSASRPQDRQFILSSKKLLLSDSGFYLCACPQGGGLETQYFGPGTRLLVL.

This clonotype was picked up many times. This chain joins TRBV16 and TRBJ1-2; D not resolved. Germline assignment: CDR1 KGHSY and CDR2 FQNENV. The CDR3 is 13 amino acids. The germline V and J ends were trimmed by 1 base and 1 base, with 4 bases remaining between them. This CDR3 is CASSQFGNYGYTF. The CDR3 coding sequence is TGTGCCAGCAGCCAATTTGGTAACTATGGCTACACCTTC.

This clonotype was counted at least ten times. V is TRBV6-1 and J is TRBJ2-5; D may be TRBD2 (6 bases). The CDR3 loop spans 17 amino acids. The germline CDR1 and CDR2 sequences are MNHNS and SASEGT. Trimming shortened V by 5 bases and J by 2 bases, and 21 bases separated the two germline ends. CDR3 loop: CASSPSSYRDLQETQYF. The CDR3, as DNA: TGTGCCAGCAGTCCATCCAGCTACCGGGACTTACAAGAGACCCAGTACTTC.

This clonotype was seen a few times. The chain joins TRBV27 to TRBJ1-2; D is undetermined. Deletions cut 7 bases from V and 7 bases from J, with 16 bases between. Looked up from germline, CDR1 is MNHEY and CDR2 is SMNVEV (reference sequence). This CDR3 is 13 amino acids long. CDR3 nucleotides: TGTGCCAGCAAACCAGGAGGAACCTCTGGCTACACCTTC. Amino acids: CASKPGGTSGYTF.

Remarks on this clonotype: This could be a read error, since a much larger clone is one nucleotide away. CDR3 bases: TGTGCCACCAGTCAGGGGGTCTTCCCCTGCAATGAGCAGTTCTTC. Translated: CATSQGVFPCNEQFF. This rearrangement joins TRBV24-1 to TRBJ2-1; 7 nucleotides line up with TRBD1. Germline V gene data show CDR1 as KGHDR and CDR2 as SFDVKD. The junction had 10 bases not matched to a gene; V was cut back by 6 bases and J by 6 bases. This CDR3 has 15 residues.

At least ten counts were recorded for this clonotype. The chain has TRBV12-3 or TRBV12-4 and TRBJ2-2; D ambiguous. The CDR3 spans 16 residues. The V gene lost 4 bases and the J gene lost 6 bases, with 18 bases spanning the gap. CDR3 residues: CASSSPGQSGSGELFF. For the CDR3, the DNA is TGTGCCAGCAGTTCACCGGGTCAATCAGGATCCGGGGAGCTGTTTTTT.

In its sample, this clonotype was seen many times. The chain joins TRBV12-3 or TRBV12-4 to TRBJ2-1, with D unresolved. The V end lost 7 bases, the J end lost 7 bases, and 17 bases lay between the germline ends. This CDR3 is 14 amino acids long. In DNA form, the CDR3 reads TGTGCCAGCACCTATTTTCCCTCAGGAAATGAGCAGTTCTTC. This sequence encodes CASTYFPSGNEQFF.

There are many counts of this clonotype. The gene calls are TRBV11-1 and TRBJ2-2, with 7 bases aligning to TRBD2. The germline V gene has CDR1 SGHAT and CDR2 FQDESV (reference sequence). V lost 1 base, J lost 5 bases, and 13 bases stayed unmatched. The CDR3 is 18 amino acids. The DNA of the CDR3 is TGTGCCAGCAGCTTAGGAGGTGGGCCTAGCGGTGGGACCGGGGAGCTGTTTTTT. Protein product: CASSLGGGPSGGTGELFF.

This rearrangement joins TRBV3-1 to TRBJ2-6, with no clear D. The CDR3 length is 19 residues. V was clipped by 3 bases and J by 0 bases, with 18 bases between them. Germline V lookup: CDR1 LGHDT, CDR2 YNNKEL (reference sequence). The CDR3 nucleotides are TGTGCCAGCAGCCAGTCTAAGTCGCTTTTTTCCTCTGGGGCCAACGTCCTGACTTTC. It translates to CASSQSKSLFSSGANVLTF.

This clonotype showed up many times. The V and J genes are TRBV6-2 or TRBV6-3 and TRBJ2-5, with D unresolved. This CDR3 contains 11 residues. V was cut by 4 bases and J by 4 bases, with 4 bases left in between. Germline V gives CDR1 MNHEY, CDR2 SVGEGT. The CDR3 is CASSWAETQYF. The DNA of the CDR3 is TGTGCCAGCAGTTGGGCAGAGACCCAGTACTTC.

This clonotype was detected many times. The CDR3 here is CASSLADLTYNEQFF. Written as DNA, the CDR3 is TGCGCCAGCAGCTTGGCCGATCTTACCTACAATGAGCAGTTCTTC. V is TRBV5-1 and J is TRBJ2-1; no firm D call. The V end lost 0 bases, the J end lost 2 bases, and 9 bases lay between the germline ends. The CDR3 extends over 15 amino acids. Germline lookup yields CDR1 SGHRS and CDR2 YFSETQ. Full variable domain (remainder filled in from reference TRBV5-1 and TRBJ2-1): KAGVTQTPRYLIKTRGQQVTLSCSPISGHRSVSWYQQTPGQGLQFLFEYFSETQRNKGNFPGRFSGRQFSNSRSEMNVSTLELGDSALYLCASSLADLTYNEQFFGPGTRLTVL.

Many counts were recorded for this clonotype. This rearrangement joins TRBV14 to TRBJ2-1; the match to TRBD1 covers 7 bases. Unmatched junction bases numbered 8, after V lost 3 bases and J lost 6 bases. This CDR3 is built from 15 residues. In germline, CDR1 is SGHDN, CDR2 FVKESK. The CDR3 sequence: CASSHITGTVNEQFF. Written as DNA, the CDR3 is TGTGCCAGCAGCCATATCACCGGGACAGTCAATGAGCAGTTCTTC.

This clonotype was picked up many times. The chain has TRBV11-2 and TRBJ2-3; 11 bases are shared with TRBD2. The germline V gene encodes CDR1 SGHAT and CDR2 FQNNGV. V lost 1 base, J lost 5 bases, and 5 bases stayed unmatched. The CDR3 covers 16 residues. The CDR3 sequence is CASSLALAGGRDTQYF. In nucleotides, the CDR3 is TGTGCCAGCAGCTTAGCGCTAGCGGGAGGTAGAGATACGCAGTATTTT.

The chain carries TRBV4-1 and TRBJ1-2, with D possibly matching TRBD1 (5 bases). V was shortened by 1 base and J by 2 bases, with 11 bases between the two germline ends. Per germline, CDR1 MGHRA and CDR2 YSYEKL. The CDR3 loop spans 15 amino acids. CDR3 DNA sequence: TGCGCCAGCAGCCAAGGGGAGGGGACCAACTATGGCTACACCTTC. Translating gives CASSQGEGTNYGYTF.

The chain carries TRBV30 and TRBJ2-7; 11 nucleotides align to TRBD2. Germline-derived CDR1 and CDR2 are GTSNPN and SVGIG (reference sequence). The CDR3 is 21 residues long. The V and J ends lost 0 bases and 0 bases, in that order; junction bases with no gene match: 19. The CDR3 bases are TGTGCCTGGAGTGTAGGATGGTCCGGCAGGACTAGCGGGTGGAGCTCCTACGAGCAGTACTTC. This gives the protein CAWSVGWSGRTSGWSSYEQYF.

CDR3 region: CASSRDTIMNTEAFF. The CDR3 DNA sequence: TGTGCCAGCAGTAGGGACACCATAATGAACACTGAAGCTTTCTTT. The chain couples TRBV2 to TRBJ1-1; TRBD1 is a possible D gene (6 bases). Germline CDR1 is SNHLY and CDR2 is FYNNEI. This CDR3 is built from 15 residues. V gave up 5 bases and J gave up 0 bases, with 13 bases separating them.

This sequence joins TRBV20-1 and TRBJ1-3, with TRBD1 matching 8 bases. Losses at the gene ends were 5 bases for V and 3 bases for J; bases not matched to a gene: 15. Looked up from germline, CDR1 is DFQATT and CDR2 is SNEGSKA (reference sequence). This CDR3 has 17 amino acids. The DNA of the CDR3 is TGCAGTGCTTCAATAAGATACCCGGACAGGGTTGGAAACACCATATATTTT. Its protein is CSASIRYPDRVGNTIYF.

The chain couples TRBV7-9 to TRBJ1-4; D uncertain. The CDR3 sequence is 16 residues long. Deletions cut 2 bases from V and 7 bases from J, with 17 bases between. The germline gives CDR1 SEHNR, CDR2 FQNEAQ (reference sequence). The CDR3 DNA reads TGTGCCAGCAGCTTATTTTTGGTCCAGAGTAGTGAAAAACTGTTTTTT. Translation gives CASSLFLVQSSEKLFF.